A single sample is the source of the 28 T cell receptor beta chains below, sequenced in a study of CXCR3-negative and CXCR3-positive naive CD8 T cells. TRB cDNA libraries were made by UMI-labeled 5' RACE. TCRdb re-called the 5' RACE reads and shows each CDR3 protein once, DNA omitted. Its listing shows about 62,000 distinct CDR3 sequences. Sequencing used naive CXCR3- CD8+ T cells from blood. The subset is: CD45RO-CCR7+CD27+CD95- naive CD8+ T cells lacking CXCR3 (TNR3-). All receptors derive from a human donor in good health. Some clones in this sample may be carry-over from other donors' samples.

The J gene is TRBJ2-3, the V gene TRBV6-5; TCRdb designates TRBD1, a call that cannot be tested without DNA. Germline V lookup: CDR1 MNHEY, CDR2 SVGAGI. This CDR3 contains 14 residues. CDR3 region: CASSYYGGTDTQYF.

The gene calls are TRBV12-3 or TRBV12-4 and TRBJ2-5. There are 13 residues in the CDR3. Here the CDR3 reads CASSLARVETQYF.

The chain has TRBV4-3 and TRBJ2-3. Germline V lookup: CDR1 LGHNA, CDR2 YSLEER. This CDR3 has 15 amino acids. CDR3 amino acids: CASSQTPSSTDTQYF.

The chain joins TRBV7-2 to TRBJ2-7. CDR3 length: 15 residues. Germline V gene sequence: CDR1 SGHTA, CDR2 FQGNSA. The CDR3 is CASSLAVGNSYEQYF. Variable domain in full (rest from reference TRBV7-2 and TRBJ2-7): GAGVSQSPSNKVTEKGKDVELRCDPISGHTALYWYRQSLGQGLEFLIYFQGNSAPDKSGLPSDRFSAERTGGSVSTLTIQRTQQEDSAVYLCASSLAVGNSYEQYFGPGTRLTVT.

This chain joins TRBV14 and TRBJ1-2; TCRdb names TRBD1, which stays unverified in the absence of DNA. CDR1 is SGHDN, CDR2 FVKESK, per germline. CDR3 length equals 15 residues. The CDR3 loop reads CASSDRPNTNYGYTF. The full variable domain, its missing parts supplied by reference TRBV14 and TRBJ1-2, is EAGVTQFPSHSVIEKGQTVTLRCDPISGHDNLYWYRRVMGKEIKFLLHFVKESKQDESGMPNNRFLAERTGGTYSTLKVQPAELEDSGVYFCASSDRPNTNYGYTFGSGTRLTVV.

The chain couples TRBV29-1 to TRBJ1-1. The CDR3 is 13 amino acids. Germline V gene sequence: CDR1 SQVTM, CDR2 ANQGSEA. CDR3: CSVEKPLNTEAFF.

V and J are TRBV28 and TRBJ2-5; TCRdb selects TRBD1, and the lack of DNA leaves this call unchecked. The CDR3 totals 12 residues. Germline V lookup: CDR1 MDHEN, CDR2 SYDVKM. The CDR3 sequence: CASTDSGETQYF.

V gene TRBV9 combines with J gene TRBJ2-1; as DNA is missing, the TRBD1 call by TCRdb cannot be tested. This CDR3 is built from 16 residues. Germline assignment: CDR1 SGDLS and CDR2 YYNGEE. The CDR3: CASSVRGGILYNEQFF.

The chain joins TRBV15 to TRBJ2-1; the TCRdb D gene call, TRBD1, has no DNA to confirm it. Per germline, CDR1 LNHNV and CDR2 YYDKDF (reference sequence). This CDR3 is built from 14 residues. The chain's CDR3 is CATSRPQGDNEQFF.

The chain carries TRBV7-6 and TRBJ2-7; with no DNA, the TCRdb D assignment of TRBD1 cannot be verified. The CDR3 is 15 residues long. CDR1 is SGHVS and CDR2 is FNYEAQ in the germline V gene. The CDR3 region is CASSNTGGGFYEQYF.

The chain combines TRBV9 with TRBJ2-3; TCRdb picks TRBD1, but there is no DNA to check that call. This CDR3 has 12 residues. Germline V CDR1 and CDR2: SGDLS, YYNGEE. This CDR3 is CASSPGTDTQYF.

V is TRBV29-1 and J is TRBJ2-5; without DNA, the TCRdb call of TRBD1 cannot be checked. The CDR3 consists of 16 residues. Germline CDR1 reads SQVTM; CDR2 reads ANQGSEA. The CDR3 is CSVEVGGDRGQETQYF.

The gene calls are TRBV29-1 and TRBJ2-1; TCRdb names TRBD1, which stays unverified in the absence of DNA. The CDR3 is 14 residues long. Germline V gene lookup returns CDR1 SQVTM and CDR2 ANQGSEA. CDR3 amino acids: CSVLGQGTYNEQFF.

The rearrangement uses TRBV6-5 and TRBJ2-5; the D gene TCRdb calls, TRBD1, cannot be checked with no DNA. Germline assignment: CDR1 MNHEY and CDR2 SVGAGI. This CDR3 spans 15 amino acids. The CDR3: CASSYIAGEQETQYF.

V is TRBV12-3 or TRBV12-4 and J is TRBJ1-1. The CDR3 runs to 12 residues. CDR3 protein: CASTLGNTEAFF.

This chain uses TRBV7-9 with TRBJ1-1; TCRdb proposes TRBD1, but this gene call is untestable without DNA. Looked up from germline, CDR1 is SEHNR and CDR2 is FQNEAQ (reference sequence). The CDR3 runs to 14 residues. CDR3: CASSPNRDPTEAFF.

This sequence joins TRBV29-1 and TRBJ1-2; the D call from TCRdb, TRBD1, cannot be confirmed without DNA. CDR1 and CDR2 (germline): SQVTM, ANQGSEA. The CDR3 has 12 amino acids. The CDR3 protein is CSVATGPYGYTF. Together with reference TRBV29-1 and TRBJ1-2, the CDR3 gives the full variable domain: SAVISQKPSRDICQRGTSLTIQCQVDSQVTMMFWYRQQPGQSLTLIATANQGSEATYESGFVIDKFPISRPNLTFSTLTVSNMSPEDSSIYLCSVATGPYGYTFGSGTRLTVV.

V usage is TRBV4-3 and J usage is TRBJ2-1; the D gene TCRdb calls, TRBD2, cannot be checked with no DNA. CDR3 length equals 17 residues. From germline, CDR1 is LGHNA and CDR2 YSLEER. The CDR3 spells CASGETGTSGGANEQFF.

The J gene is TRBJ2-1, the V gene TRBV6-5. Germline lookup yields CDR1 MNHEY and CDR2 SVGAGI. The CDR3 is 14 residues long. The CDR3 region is CATRWAVSYNEQFF.

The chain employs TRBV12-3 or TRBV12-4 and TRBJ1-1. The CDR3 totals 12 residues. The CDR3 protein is CASSSGTLEAFF.

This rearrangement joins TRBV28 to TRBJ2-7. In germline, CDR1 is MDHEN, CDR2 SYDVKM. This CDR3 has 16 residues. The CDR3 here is CASSFYPGQSSYEQYF.

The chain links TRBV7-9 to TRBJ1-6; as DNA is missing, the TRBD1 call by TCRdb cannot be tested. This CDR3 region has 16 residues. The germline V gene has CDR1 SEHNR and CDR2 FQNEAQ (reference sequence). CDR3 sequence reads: CASSLSTGPYNSPLHF.

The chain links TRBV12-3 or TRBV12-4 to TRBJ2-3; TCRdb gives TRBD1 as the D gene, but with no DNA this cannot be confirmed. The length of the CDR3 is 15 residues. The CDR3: CASTPPTGVRATQYF.

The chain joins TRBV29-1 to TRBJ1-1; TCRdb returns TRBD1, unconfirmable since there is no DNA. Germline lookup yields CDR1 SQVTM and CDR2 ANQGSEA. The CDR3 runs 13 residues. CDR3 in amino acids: CSVTTGAYTEAFF.

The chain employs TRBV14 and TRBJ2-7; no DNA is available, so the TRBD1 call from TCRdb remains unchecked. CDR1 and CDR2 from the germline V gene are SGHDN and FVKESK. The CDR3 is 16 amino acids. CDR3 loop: CASSQDSPGQGYEQYF. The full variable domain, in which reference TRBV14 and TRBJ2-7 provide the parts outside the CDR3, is EAGVTQFPSHSVIEKGQTVTLRCDPISGHDNLYWYRRVMGKEIKFLLHFVKESKQDESGMPNNRFLAERTGGTYSTLKVQPAELEDSGVYFCASSQDSPGQGYEQYFGPGTRLTVT.

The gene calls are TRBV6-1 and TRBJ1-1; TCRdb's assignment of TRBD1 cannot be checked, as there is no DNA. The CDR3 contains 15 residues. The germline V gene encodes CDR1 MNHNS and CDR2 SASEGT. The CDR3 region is CASSEGTGEGNEAFF.

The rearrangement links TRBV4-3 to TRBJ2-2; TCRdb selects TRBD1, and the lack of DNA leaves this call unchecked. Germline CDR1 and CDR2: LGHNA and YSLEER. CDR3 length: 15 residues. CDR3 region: CASSHGTGKAGELFF.

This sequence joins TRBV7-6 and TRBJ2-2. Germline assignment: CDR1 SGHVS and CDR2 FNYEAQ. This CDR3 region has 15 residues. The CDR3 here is CASSLLGENTGELFF.